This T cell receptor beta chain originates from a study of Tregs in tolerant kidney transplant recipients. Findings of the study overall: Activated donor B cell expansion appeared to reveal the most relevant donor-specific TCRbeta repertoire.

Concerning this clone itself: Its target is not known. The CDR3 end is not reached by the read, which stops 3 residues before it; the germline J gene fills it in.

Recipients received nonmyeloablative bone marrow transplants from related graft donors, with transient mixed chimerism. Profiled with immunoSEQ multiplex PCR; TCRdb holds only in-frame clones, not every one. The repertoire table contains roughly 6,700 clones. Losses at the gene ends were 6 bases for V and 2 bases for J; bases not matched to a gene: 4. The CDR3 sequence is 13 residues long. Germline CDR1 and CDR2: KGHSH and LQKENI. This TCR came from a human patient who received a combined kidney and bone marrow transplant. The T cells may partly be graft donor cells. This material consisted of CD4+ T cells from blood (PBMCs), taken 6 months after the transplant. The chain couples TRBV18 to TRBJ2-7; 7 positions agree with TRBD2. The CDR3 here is CASSAGLPYEQYF. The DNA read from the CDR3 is TGTGCCAGCTCCGCGGGACTACCCTACGAG.